This TCR beta chain is from a study of control samples from healthy donors and cancer patients. Generated by immunoSEQ multiplex PCR, the TCRdb table keeps only in-frame clones and is missing some. The sample carries some 130,000 clones, 80% to 95% recorded once. The CDR3 spans 16 residues. V lost 3 bases to trimming and J lost 1 base, with 16 bases between them. Germline CDR1 reads SGHDT; CDR2 reads YYEEEE. The V call is TRBV5-6, the J call TRBJ1-1, with D maybe TRBD1 (5 bases). The sequenced material came from blood. This sequence was found in a man aged 35 to 55 in good health. DNA of the CDR3: TGTGCCAGCAGCTATTTTGCGGCCGGGGGGAACACTGAAGCTTTCTTT. This gives the protein CASSYFAAGGNTEAFF.